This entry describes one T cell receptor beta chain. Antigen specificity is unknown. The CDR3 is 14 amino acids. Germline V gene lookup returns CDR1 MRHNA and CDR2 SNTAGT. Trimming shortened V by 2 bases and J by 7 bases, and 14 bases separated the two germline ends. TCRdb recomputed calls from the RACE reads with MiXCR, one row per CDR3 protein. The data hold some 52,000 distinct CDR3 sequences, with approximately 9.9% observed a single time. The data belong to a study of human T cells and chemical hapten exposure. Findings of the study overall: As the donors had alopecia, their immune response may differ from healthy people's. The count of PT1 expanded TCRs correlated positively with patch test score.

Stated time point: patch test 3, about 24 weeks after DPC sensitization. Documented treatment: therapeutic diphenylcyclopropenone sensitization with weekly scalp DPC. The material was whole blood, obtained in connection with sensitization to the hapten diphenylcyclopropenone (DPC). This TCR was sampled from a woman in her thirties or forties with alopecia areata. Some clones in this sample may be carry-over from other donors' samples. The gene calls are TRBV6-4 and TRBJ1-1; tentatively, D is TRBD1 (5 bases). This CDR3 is CASSDPRGRGEAFF. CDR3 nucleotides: TGTGCCAGCAGTGACCCGAGGGGTCGGGGTGAAGCTTTCTTT.